This T cell receptor beta chain is from a study of T cells in localized non-small cell lung cancer (dated by TCRdb to 2020 to 2021). For the wider study: The study analyzed T cell repertoires of roughly 220 early-stage NSCLC patients, comparing tumors and uninvolved tumor-adjacent lungs. The cohort consisted of under 300 treatment-naive NSCLC patients whose localized lung tumors had been resected. NSCLC patients had a mean age of around 66 years, and 129 were male and about a hundred female. Points the paper makes about the study in general: Because of the exploratory design, TCR variables were selected using unadjusted p-values without false-discovery rate correction. Of the top 100 tumor clones, a median of 57 were detected in paired uninvolved adjacent lung; under 35 were also among that lung's top 100. The highest T cell clonality was observed in uninvolved tumor-adjacent lung, where clonality exceeded that of tumor, suggesting that antigenic responses were more focused in uninvolved tumor-adjacent lung. Because multi-region tumor sequencing was not done, intratumor heterogeneity could not be ruled out. Longer overall survival was associated with higher T cell density in blood, whereas shorter survival was associated with higher clonality in adjacent lung.

TCR beta CDR3 regions were sequenced from DNA using the immunoSEQ Assay. The study's own analysis went as follows. T cell density was computed as TCR beta template counts normalized to usable DNA estimated by amplifying housekeeping genes. The preseqR package was used to estimate richness by extrapolating to 400,000 templates for PBMC samples and to 120,000 templates for tissue samples. Clonality was taken to be one minus Pielou's evenness. Tissue-enriched TCRs were identified through differential abundance testing performed on productive amino-acid clonotypes, with a minimum total count of 5 and an alpha of 0.1. The Jaccard Index and the Morisita Overlap Index were used to quantify repertoire overlap between compartments. GLIPH grouped TCR beta CDR3s together with public tetramer-defined viral CDR3s, and a viral motif had to include at least three viral sequences and show V-gene enrichment. TCRdb stores this immuneACCESS table with in-frame sequences only. Part of the clones is absent; in the studies checked, under half of the shortfall reflects unresolved V genes, and no reason is known for the rest. D and trimming were read from the DNA, whereas the V and J calls and clone size are those reported in that table. The sample table records 7,000 to 8,500 clones; approximately 50% of these occur just once. Roughly 2.8% of the sample comes from the top ten.

At the junction V is shortened by 4 bases and J by 3 bases; bases outside the gene matches: 2. The CDR3 holds 13 amino acids from the cysteine to the phenylalanine. The DNA shown is the 39-base CDR3, in frame from base 1. Based on the germline V gene, the CDR1 and CDR2 sequences are SGHDN and FVKESK. About this clone: The target of this receptor is not known. No base quality values were provided; no much bigger clone lies one nucleotide off.

The source was lymph node tissue, collected before any cancer treatment. The source of this sequence is an older female donor with stage I lung adenocarcinoma. The V and J genes are TRBV14 and TRBJ2-7, with 8 bases in between that match TRBD1. The CDR3 protein sequence reads: CASSPGGLYEQYF. The bases are TGTGCCAGCAGCCCAGGGGGCCTCTACGAGCAGTACTTC.